The entry below describes one T cell receptor (beta chain). V was shortened by 1 base and J by 0 bases, with 13 bases between the two germline ends. Germline V gene data show CDR1 as LGHNA and CDR2 as YNFKEQ. The CDR3 extends over 17 amino acids. This sample was included in a study of OX40 agonist ivuxolimab in advanced cancers. At the level of the study: Among those enrolled, mean age was approximately 60 years (range roughly 23 to 85) and approximately 80% were male.

Only in-frame clones appear in the TCRdb table, and some are missing; sequencing was by immunoSEQ multiplex PCR. Here the sample spans about 62,000 clones, 79% being singletons. The rearrangement links TRBV4-2 to TRBJ2-1, with a possible D match to TRBD2 (7 bases). This TCR was recovered from an adult with an advanced solid tumor such as melanoma, head and neck, liver or kidney cancer. The specimen was CD4+ or CD8+ T cells sorted from blood, collected in a trial of the OX40 agonist ivuxolimab. This CDR3 reads CASSQVRGGTSYNEQFF. As DNA, the CDR3 is TGTGCCAGCAGCCAAGTGAGGGGGGGGACCTCCTACAATGAGCAGTTCTTC.